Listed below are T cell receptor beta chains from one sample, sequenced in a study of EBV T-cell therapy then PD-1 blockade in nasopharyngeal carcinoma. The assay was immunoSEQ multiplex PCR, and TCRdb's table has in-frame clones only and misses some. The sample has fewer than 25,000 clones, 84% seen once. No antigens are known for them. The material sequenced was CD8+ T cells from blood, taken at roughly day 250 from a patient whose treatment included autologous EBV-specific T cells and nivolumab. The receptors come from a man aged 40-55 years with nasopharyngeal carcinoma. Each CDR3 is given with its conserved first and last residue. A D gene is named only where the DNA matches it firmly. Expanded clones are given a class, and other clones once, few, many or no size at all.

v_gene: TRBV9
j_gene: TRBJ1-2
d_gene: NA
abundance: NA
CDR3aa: CASSAGLTAGYTF
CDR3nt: TGTGCCAGCAGCGCCGGTCTTACCGCTGGCTACACCTTC

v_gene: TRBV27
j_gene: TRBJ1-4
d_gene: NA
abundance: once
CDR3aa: CASSFRRGEKLFF
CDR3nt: TGTGCCAGCTCGTTCCGTAGGGGTGAAAAACTGTTTTTT

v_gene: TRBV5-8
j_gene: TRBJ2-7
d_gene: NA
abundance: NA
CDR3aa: CASSFPREQYF
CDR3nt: TGTGCCAGCAGCTTCCCCCGGGAGCAGTACTTC

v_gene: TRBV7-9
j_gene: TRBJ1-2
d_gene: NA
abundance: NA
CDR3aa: CASSPKETDRPNYGYTF
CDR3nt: TGTGCCAGCAGCCCCAAGGAGACCGATCGACCTAACTATGGCTACACCTTC

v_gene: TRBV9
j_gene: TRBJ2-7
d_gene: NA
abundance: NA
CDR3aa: CASSVGAGTEQYF
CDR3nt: TGTGCCAGCAGCGTAGGGGCAGGGACCGAGCAGTACTTC

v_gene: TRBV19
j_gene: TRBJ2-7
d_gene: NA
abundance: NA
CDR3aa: CASSMSESYEQYF
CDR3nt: TGTGCCAGTAGTATGTCAGAGAGCTACGAGCAGTACTTC

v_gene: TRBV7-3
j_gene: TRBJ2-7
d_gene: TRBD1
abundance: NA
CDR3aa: CASSRDRGHEQYF
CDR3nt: TGTGCCAGCAGCCGGGACAGGGGCCACGAGCAGTACTTC

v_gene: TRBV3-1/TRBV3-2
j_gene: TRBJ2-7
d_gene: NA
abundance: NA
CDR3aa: CASSQDPSYEQYF
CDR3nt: TGTGCCAGCAGCCAAGATCCGTCCTACGAGCAGTACTTC

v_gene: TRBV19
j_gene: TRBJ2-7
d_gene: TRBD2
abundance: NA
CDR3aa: CASSIDREAFREQYF
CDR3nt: TGTGCCAGTAGTATAGATCGGGAGGCTTTTAGGGAGCAGTACTTC

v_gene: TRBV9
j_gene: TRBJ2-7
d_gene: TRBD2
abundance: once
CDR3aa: CASSVGGGNYEQYF
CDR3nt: TGTGCCAGCAGCGTAGGCGGGGGGAACTACGAGCAGTACTTC

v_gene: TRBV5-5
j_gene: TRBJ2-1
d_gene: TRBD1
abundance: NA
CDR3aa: CASSAGGGEQFF
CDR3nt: TGTGCCAGCAGCGCAGGGGGCGGTGAGCAGTTCTTC

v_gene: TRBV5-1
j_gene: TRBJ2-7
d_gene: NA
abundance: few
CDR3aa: CASSLAGYGVPYEQYF
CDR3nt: TGCGCCAGCAGCTTGGCGGGGTATGGGGTCCCCTACGAGCAGTACTTC

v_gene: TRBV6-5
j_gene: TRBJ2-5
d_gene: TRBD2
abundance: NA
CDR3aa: CASSYSLAGGSETQYF
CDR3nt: TGTGCCAGCAGTTACTCCTTAGCGGGGGGTTCAGAGACCCAGTACTTC

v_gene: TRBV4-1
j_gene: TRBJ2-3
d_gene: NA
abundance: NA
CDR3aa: CASSQELATHTDTQYF
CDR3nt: TGCGCCAGCAGCCAAGAGTTAGCGACTCACACAGATACGCAGTATTTT

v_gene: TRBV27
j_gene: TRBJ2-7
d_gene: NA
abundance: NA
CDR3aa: CASGWTPSYEQYF
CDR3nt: TGTGCCAGCGGGTGGACACCCTCCTACGAGCAGTACTTC

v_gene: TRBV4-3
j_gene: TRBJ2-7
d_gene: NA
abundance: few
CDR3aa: CASSQGSSSYEQYF
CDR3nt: TGCGCCAGCAGCCAAGGGTCAAGCTCCTACGAGCAGTACTTC

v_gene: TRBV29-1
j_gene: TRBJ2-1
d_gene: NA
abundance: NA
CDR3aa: CSAQGAPGSSYNEQFF
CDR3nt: TGCAGCGCCCAGGGCGCCCCAGGGAGCTCCTACAATGAGCAGTTCTTC

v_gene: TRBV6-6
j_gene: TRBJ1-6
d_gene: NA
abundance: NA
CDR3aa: CASSQGRLASYNSPLHF
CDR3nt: TGTGCCAGCAGTCAGGGACGCCTAGCCTCCTATAATTCACCCCTCCACTTT

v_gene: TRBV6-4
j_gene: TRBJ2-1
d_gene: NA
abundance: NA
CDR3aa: CASSDSRGGASEQFF
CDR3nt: TGTGCCAGCAGTGACTCGAGGGGGGGGGCCAGTGAGCAGTTCTTC

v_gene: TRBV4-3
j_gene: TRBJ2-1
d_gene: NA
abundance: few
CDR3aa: CASSQDGGPEPLLDNEQFF
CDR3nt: TGCGCCAGCAGCCAAGATGGGGGGCCGGAGCCCCTTTTGGACAATGAGCAGTTCTTC

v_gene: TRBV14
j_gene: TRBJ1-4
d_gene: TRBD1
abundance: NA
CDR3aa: CASSPRGQVATNEKLFF
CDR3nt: TGTGCCAGCAGCCCCCGGGGACAGGTCGCAACTAATGAAAAACTGTTTTTT

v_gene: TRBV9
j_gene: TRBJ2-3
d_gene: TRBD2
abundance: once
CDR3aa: CASSVGAGLRTDTQYF
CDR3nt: TGTGCCAGCAGCGTTGGAGCGGGGCTTCGCACAGATACGCAGTATTTT

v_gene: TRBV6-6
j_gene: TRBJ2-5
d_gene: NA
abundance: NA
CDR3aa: CASDYDRSQETQYF
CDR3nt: TGTGCCAGCGATTATGACAGATCCCAAGAGACCCAGTACTTC

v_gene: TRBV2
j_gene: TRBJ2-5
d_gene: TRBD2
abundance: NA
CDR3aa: CASSYLAGGPVFRETQYF
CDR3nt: TGTGCCAGCAGCTACTTAGCGGGGGGGCCAGTATTTCGGGAGACCCAGTACTTC

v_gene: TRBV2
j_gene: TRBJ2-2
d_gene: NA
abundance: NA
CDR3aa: CASSGKKDLNTGELFF
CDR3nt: TGTGCCAGCAGTGGTAAGAAAGACCTAAACACCGGGGAGCTGTTTTTT

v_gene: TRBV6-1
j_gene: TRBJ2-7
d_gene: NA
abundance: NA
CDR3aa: CASSESGGSVKGQNF
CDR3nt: TGTGCCAGCAGTGAGTCGGGGGGGTCGGTTAAGGGACAGAACTTC

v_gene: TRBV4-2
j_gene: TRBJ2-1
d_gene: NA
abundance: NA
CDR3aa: CASSQDQRGASYEQFF
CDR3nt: TGTGCCAGCAGCCAAGATCAACGGGGGGCCAGTTATGAGCAGTTCTTC

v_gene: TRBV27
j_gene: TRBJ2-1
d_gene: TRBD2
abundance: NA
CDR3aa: CASSLRGRTSGGALSYNEQFF
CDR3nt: TGTGCCAGCAGTTTGCGGGGCCGGACTAGCGGGGGGGCTCTAAGCTACAATGAGCAGTTCTTC

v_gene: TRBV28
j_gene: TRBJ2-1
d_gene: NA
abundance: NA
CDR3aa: CASSPYNEQFF
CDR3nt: TGTGCCAGCAGTCCCTACAATGAGCAGTTCTTC

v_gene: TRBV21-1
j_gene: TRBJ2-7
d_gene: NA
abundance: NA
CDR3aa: CASSKVNRGDYEQYF
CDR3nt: TGTGCCAGCAGCAAAGTGAACAGGGGTGACTACGAGCAGTACTTC

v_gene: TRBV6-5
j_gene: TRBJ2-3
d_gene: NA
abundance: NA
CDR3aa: CASSYFGGSTDTQYF
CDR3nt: TGTGCCAGCAGTTATTTTGGGGGAAGCACAGATACGCAGTATTTT

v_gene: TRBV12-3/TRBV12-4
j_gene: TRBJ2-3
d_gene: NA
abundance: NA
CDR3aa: CASSSADTQYF
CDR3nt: TGTGCCAGCAGTTCGGCAGATACGCAGTATTTT

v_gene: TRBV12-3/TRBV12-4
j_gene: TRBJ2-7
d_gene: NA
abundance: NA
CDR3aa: CASSSSYEQYF
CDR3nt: TGTGCCAGCAGTTCATCCTACGAGCAGTACTTC

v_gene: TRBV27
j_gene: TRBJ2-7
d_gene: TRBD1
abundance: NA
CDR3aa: CASSSRDRVYF
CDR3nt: TGTGCCAGCAGTTCTCGGGACAGGGTGTACTTC

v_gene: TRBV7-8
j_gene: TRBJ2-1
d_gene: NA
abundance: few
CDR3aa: CASSYSVVQFF
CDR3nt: TGTGCCAGCAGCTACTCCGTGGTGCAGTTCTTC

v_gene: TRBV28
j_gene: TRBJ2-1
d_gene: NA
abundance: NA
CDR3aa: CASSVGDHEQFF
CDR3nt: TGTGCCAGCAGTGTAGGAGATCACGAGCAGTTCTTC

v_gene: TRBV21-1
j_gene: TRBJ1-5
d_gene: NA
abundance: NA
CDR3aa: CASSKGGEQGLADHQPQHF
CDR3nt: TGTGCCAGCAGCAAAGGAGGAGAACAGGGACTAGCGGACCATCAGCCCCAGCATTTT

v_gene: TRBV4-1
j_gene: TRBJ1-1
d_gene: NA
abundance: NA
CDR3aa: CASSQTRVGNTEAFF
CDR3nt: TGCGCCAGCAGCCAGACCAGGGTTGGAAACACTGAAGCTTTCTTT

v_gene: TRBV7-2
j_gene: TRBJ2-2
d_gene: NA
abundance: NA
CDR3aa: CASSGGAVPTGELFF
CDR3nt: TGTGCCAGCAGCGGGGGGGCCGTCCCCACCGGGGAGCTGTTTTTT

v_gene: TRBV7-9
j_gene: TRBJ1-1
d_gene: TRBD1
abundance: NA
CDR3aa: CASRISGGTEAFF
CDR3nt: TGTGCCAGCAGGATATCAGGGGGCACTGAAGCTTTCTTT

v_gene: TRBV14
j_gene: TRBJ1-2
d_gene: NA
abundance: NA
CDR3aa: CASSQDSYSRYGYTF
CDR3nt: TGTGCCAGCAGCCAAGATTCTTACAGTCGCTATGGCTACACCTTC

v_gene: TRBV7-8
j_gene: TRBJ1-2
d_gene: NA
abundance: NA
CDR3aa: CASSLSQSGYGYTF
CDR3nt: TGTGCCAGCAGCTTGTCGCAGTCGGGCTATGGCTACACCTTC

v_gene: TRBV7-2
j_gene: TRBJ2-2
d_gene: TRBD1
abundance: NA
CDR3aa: CASSFSMGTGRFRTGELFF
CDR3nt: TGTGCCAGCAGCTTCTCCATGGGGACAGGACGATTTCGGACCGGGGAGCTGTTTTTT

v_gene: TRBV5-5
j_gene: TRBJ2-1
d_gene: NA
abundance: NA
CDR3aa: CASSHPGGSSYNEQFF
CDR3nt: TGTGCCAGCAGCCACCCGGGTGGGAGCTCCTACAATGAGCAGTTCTTC

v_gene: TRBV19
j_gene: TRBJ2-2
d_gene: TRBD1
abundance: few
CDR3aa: CASSIKSFPGQGLTGELFF
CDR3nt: TGTGCCAGTAGTATAAAGTCCTTCCCGGGACAGGGACTTACCGGGGAGCTGTTTTTT